This TCR beta chain was obtained from a study of blood T cell repertoires in COVID-19. As for the study in general: Italy, Spain and the United States were the sources of the convalescent and acute COVID-19 samples.

This clone showed up just once. This CDR3 has 15 residues. Germline-derived CDR1 and CDR2 are MNHNS and SASEGT. The trim removed 3 bases at V and 5 bases at J, leaving 7 bases unmatched. Sequencing used immunoSEQ multiplex PCR; TCRdb keeps in-frame clones, though not all of them. This table has 250,000 to 350,000 clones, approximately 84% appearing once. Enrolment of Seattle patients took place during active infection, and they were followed longitudinally. This TCR derives from a human donor with COVID-19, enrolled during active disease. The donor label of this sample is uncertain. The sample comprised peripheral blood. The rearrangement links TRBV6-1 to TRBJ2-5; TRBD2 aligns across 9 bases. CDR3 sequence: CASSDLSGRWETQYF. The CDR3 coding sequence is TGTGCCAGCAGTGATCTCAGCGGGAGGTGGGAGACCCAGTACTTC.